This is a list of T cell receptor beta chains from one sample in a study of blood T cell repertoires in COVID-19. Libraries were prepared by immunoSEQ multiplex PCR; TCRdb keeps only in-frame clonotypes and omits some of them. The sample lists some 170,000 clones; around 76% were seen once. Sequences were obtained from peripheral blood. These receptors were taken from a woman between 65 and 79 years old with acute or convalescent COVID-19. Each CDR3 is given with its conserved first and last residue. The order of the fields is J gene, D gene, CDR3 length, V gene, clone size, CDR3 DNA, CDR3 protein. A D gene is named only where the DNA matches it firmly. The size entry is marked missing in some rows and otherwise reads once, few, many or a size class.

j_gene: TRBJ1-4; d_gene: .; len: 12; v_gene: TRBV2; abundance: .; CDR3nt: TGTGCCAGCAGTCGCCTAAATGAAAAACTGTTTTTT; CDR3aa: CASSRLNEKLFF
j_gene: TRBJ2-1; d_gene: .; len: 16; v_gene: TRBV3-1/TRBV3-2; abundance: .; CDR3nt: TGTGCCAGCAGCCAACCCCTAGCCCTCTCCTACAATGAGCAGTTCTTC; CDR3aa: CASSQPLALSYNEQFF
j_gene: TRBJ1-2; d_gene: TRBD1; len: 14; v_gene: TRBV6-1; abundance: .; CDR3nt: TGTGCCAGCAGTGAAGCGGGGACAGCTTATGGCTACACCTTC; CDR3aa: CASSEAGTAYGYTF
j_gene: TRBJ1-1; d_gene: .; len: 14; v_gene: TRBV6-2/TRBV6-3; abundance: .; CDR3nt: TGTGCCAGCAGTTATGGGGGCGGGTCCACTGAAGCTTTCTTT; CDR3aa: CASSYGGGSTEAFF
j_gene: TRBJ1-5; d_gene: .; len: 14; v_gene: TRBV6-6; abundance: few; CDR3nt: TGTGCCAGCAGCCGAGTGGAGAGCAATCAGCCCCAGCATTTT; CDR3aa: CASSRVESNQPQHF
j_gene: TRBJ2-1; d_gene: .; len: 17; v_gene: TRBV24-1; abundance: .; CDR3nt: TGTGCCACCAGTGATGACCGGGAGAGTGAAGAGGACAATGAGCAGTTCTTC; CDR3aa: CATSDDRESEEDNEQFF
j_gene: TRBJ2-1; d_gene: TRBD2; len: 14; v_gene: TRBV6-5; abundance: .; CDR3nt: TGTGCCAGCAGTTACAGCGGGGGGCTCAATGAGCAGTTCTTC; CDR3aa: CASSYSGGLNEQFF
j_gene: TRBJ2-1; d_gene: TRBD1; len: 18; v_gene: TRBV6-1; abundance: .; CDR3nt: TGTGCCAGCAGTGCCGTCCCGGGACAGGGGTCTATCGACAATGAGCAGTTCTTC; CDR3aa: CASSAVPGQGSIDNEQFF
j_gene: TRBJ2-5; d_gene: TRBD1; len: 17; v_gene: TRBV6-2/TRBV6-3; abundance: .; CDR3nt: TGTGCCAGCAGTTACCCTTTCTTAGGACAGGGACAAGAGACCCAGTACTTC; CDR3aa: CASSYPFLGQGQETQYF
j_gene: TRBJ2-5; d_gene: TRBD2; len: 14; v_gene: TRBV5-1; abundance: few; CDR3nt: TGCGCCAGCAGCGGAATAGCGGGGCCTGAGACCCAGTACTTC; CDR3aa: CASSGIAGPETQYF
j_gene: TRBJ1-3; d_gene: TRBD1; len: 14; v_gene: TRBV29-1; abundance: .; CDR3nt: TGCAGCGTTGCGCAGGGGGCAGGTGGAAACACCATATATTTT; CDR3aa: CSVAQGAGGNTIYF
j_gene: TRBJ2-1; d_gene: TRBD2; len: 16; v_gene: TRBV4-3; abundance: .; CDR3nt: TGCGCCAGCAGCCAAGACCGGAGCGGGGCCCTAGGGGAGCAGTTCTTC; CDR3aa: CASSQDRSGALGEQFF
j_gene: TRBJ2-3; d_gene: TRBD2; len: 18; v_gene: TRBV28; abundance: .; CDR3nt: TGTGCCAGCAGTTTTTTCTCCATGGGTGGGAGGGCCATAGATACGCAGTATTTT; CDR3aa: CASSFFSMGGRAIDTQYF
j_gene: TRBJ2-5; d_gene: .; len: 14; v_gene: TRBV5-4; abundance: .; CDR3nt: TGTGCCAGCAGCTGGAGGGACGGTCGTGAGACCCAGTACTTC; CDR3aa: CASSWRDGRETQYF
j_gene: TRBJ2-7; d_gene: .; len: 16; v_gene: TRBV11-2; abundance: .; CDR3nt: TGTGCCAGCAGCGTGTCGTGGGAGACGACGATAGGCGAGCAGTACTTC; CDR3aa: CASSVSWETTIGEQYF
j_gene: TRBJ2-7; d_gene: TRBD1; len: 13; v_gene: TRBV6-5; abundance: once; CDR3nt: TGTGCCAGCAGCCAGGGGGAAAACTACGAGCAGTACTTC; CDR3aa: CASSQGENYEQYF
j_gene: TRBJ2-2; d_gene: TRBD2; len: 16; v_gene: TRBV5-1; abundance: .; CDR3nt: TGCGCCAGCAGCCCAACTAGCGGGGTGAACACCGGGGAGCTGTTTTTT; CDR3aa: CASSPTSGVNTGELFF
j_gene: TRBJ1-5; d_gene: .; len: 16; v_gene: TRBV4-3; abundance: once; CDR3nt: TGCGCCAGCAGCCAAGATCCAAGGGGAGGAGGTCAGCCCCAGCATTTT; CDR3aa: CASSQDPRGGGQPQHF
j_gene: TRBJ1-1; d_gene: .; len: 11; v_gene: TRBV20-1; abundance: .; CDR3nt: TGCAGTGCTAGACTCGGGGGGCCCGCTTTCTTT; CDR3aa: CSARLGGPAFF
j_gene: TRBJ1-5; d_gene: TRBD1; len: 17; v_gene: TRBV18; abundance: once; CDR3nt: TGTGCCAGCTCACCCGGACAGGCGGACTATAGCAATCAGCCCCAGCATTTT; CDR3aa: CASSPGQADYSNQPQHF
j_gene: TRBJ2-1; d_gene: TRBD2; len: 15; v_gene: TRBV28; abundance: .; CDR3nt: TGTGCCAGCAGTAGACTAGCGGGAGCGTCCAATGAGCAGTTCTTC; CDR3aa: CASSRLAGASNEQFF
j_gene: TRBJ2-2; d_gene: TRBD2; len: 17; v_gene: TRBV5-1; abundance: .; CDR3nt: TGCGCCAGCAGCTCCCCGGGACTAGCGGGAGAGGTCGGGGAGCTGTTTTTT; CDR3aa: CASSSPGLAGEVGELFF
j_gene: TRBJ1-1; d_gene: .; len: 13; v_gene: TRBV5-4; abundance: .; CDR3nt: TGTGCCAGCAGTCGCGACATGAACACTGAAGCTTTCTTT; CDR3aa: CASSRDMNTEAFF
j_gene: TRBJ2-2; d_gene: .; len: 16; v_gene: TRBV19; abundance: .; CDR3nt: TGTGCCAGTAGTGGCTTTCAGGGCTTGAACACCGGGGAGCTGTTTTTT; CDR3aa: CASSGFQGLNTGELFF